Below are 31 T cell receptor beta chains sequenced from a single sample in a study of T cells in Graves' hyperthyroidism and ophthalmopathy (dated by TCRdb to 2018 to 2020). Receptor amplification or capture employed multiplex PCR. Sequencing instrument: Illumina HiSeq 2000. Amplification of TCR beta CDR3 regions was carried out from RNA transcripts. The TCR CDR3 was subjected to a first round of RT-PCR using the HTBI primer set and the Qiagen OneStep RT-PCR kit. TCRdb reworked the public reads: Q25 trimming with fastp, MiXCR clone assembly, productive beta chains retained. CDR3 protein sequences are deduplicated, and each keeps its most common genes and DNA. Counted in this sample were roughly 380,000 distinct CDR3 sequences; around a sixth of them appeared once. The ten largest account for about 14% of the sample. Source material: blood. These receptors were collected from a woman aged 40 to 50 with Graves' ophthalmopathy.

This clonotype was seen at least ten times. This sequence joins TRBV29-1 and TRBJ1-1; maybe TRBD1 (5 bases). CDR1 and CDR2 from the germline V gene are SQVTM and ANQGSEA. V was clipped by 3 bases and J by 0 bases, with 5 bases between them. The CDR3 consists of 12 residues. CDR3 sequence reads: CSVDRVNTEAFF. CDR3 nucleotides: TGCAGCGTTGACAGGGTGAACACTGAAGCTTTCTTT.

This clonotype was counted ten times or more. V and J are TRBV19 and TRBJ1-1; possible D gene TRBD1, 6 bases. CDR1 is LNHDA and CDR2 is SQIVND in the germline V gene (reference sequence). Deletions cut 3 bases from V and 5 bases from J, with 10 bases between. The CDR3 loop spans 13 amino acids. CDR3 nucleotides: TGTGCCAGTAGTATGATACAGGGTACTGAAGCTTTCTTT. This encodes CASSMIQGTEAFF. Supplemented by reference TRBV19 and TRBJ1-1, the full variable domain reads DGGITQSPKYLFRKEGQNVTLSCEQNLNHDAMYWYRQDPGQGLRLIYYSQIVNDFQKGDIAEGYSVSREKKESFPLTVTSAQKNPTAFYLCASSMIQGTEAFFGQGTRLTVV.

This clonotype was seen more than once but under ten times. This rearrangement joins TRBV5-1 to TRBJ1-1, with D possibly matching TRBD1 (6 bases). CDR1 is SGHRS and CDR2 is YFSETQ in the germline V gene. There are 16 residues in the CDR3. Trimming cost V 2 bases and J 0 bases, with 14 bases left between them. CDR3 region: CASSLGQILMNTEAFF. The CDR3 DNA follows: TGCGCCAGCAGCTTAGGACAGATCCTAATGAACACTGAAGCTTTCTTT.

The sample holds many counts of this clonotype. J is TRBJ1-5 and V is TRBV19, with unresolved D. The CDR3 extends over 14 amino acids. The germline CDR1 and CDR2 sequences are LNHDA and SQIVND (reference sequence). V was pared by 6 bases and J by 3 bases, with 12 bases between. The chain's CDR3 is CASRLDATNQPQHF. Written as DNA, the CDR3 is TGTGCCAGTAGACTAGATGCGACCAATCAGCCCCAGCATTTT.

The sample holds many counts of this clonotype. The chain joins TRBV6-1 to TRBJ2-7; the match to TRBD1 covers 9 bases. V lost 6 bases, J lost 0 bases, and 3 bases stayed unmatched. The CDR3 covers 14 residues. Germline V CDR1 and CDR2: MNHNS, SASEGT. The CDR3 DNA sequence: TGTGCCAGCAGAGGGACAGGGTACTCCTACGAGCAGTACTTC. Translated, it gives CASRGTGYSYEQYF.

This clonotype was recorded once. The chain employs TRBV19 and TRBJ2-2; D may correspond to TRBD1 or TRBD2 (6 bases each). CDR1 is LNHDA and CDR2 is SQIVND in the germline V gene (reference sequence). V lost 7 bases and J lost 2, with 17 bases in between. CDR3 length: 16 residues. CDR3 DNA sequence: TGTGCCAGTACTCTCGGAGGGGGGCCAAACACCGGGGAGCTGTTTTTT. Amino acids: CASTLGGGPNTGELFF.

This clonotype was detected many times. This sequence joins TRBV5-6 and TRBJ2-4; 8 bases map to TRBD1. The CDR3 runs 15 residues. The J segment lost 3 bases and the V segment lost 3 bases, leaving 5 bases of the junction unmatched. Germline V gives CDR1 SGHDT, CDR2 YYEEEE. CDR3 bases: TGTGCCAGCAGCTGGCAGGGGGCTGGCAAAAACATTCAGTACTTC. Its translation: CASSWQGAGKNIQYF.

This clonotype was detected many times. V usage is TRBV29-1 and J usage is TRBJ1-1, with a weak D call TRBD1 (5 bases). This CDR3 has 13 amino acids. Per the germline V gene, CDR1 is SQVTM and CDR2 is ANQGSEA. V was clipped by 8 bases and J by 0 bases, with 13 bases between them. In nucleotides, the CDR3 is TGCAGCACTGGGGGGGGGATGAACACTGAAGCTTTCTTT. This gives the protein CSTGGGMNTEAFF.

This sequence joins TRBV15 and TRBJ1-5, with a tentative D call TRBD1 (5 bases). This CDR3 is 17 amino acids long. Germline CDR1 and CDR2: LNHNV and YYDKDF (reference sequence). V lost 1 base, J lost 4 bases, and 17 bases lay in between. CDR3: CATSRARVTGPNQPQHF. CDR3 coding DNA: TGTGCCACCAGCAGAGCAAGGGTCACAGGCCCGAATCAGCCCCAGCATTTT.

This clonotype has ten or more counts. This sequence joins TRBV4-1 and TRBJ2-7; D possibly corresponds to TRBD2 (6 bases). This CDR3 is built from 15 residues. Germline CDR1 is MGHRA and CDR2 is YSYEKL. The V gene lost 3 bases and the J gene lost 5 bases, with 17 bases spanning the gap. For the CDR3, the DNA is TGCGCCAGCAGCCAGGAGGGACCGGGTGGGCACGAGCAGTACTTC. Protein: CASSQEGPGGHEQYF.

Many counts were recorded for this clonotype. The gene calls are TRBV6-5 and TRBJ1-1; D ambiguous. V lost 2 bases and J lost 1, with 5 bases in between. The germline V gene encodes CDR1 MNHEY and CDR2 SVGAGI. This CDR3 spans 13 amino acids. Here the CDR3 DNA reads TGTGCCAGCAGTTACCATCCGAACACTGAAGCTTTCTTT. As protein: CASSYHPNTEAFF.

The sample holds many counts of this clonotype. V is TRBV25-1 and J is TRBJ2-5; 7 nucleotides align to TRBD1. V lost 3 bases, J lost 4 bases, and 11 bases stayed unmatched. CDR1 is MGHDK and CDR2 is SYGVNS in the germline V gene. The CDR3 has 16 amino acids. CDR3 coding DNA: TGTGCCAGCAGTGATACCTCCCGGAAGGGGGCAGAGACCCAGTACTTC. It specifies CASSDTSRKGAETQYF.

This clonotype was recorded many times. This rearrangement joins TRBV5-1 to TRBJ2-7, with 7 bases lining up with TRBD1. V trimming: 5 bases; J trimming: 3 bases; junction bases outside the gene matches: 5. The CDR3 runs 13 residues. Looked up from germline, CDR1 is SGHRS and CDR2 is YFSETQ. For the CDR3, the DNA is TGCGCCAGCAGATGGGACAGAAACTACGAGCAGTACTTC. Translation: CASRWDRNYEQYF.

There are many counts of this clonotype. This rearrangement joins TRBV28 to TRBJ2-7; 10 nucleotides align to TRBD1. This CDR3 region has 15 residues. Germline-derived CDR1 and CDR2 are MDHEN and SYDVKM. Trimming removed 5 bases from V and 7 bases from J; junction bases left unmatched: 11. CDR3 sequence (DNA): TGTGCCAGCAGTCTCCCGGGACAGGGGATCCTAGAGCAGTACTTC. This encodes CASSLPGQGILEQYF. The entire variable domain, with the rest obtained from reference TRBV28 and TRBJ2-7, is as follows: DVKVTQSSRYLVKRTGEKVFLECVQDMDHENMFWYRQDPGLGLRLIYFSYDVKMKEKGDIPEGYSVSREKKERFSLILESASTNQTSMYLCASSLPGQGILEQYFGPGTRLTVT.

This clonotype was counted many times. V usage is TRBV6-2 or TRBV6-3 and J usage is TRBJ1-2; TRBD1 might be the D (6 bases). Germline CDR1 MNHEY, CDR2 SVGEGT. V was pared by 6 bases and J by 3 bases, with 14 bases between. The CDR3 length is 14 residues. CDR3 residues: CASREDGGDYGYTF. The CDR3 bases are TGTGCCAGCAGAGAAGATGGGGGCGACTATGGCTACACCTTC.

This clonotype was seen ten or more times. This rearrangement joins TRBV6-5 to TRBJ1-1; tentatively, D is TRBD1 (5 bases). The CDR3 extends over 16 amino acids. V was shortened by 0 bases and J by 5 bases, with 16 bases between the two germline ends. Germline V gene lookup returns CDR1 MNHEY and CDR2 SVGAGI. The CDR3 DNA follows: TGTGCCAGCAGTTACTCCCTAACAGGTTTAAGAACTGAAGCTTTCTTT. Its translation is CASSYSLTGLRTEAFF.

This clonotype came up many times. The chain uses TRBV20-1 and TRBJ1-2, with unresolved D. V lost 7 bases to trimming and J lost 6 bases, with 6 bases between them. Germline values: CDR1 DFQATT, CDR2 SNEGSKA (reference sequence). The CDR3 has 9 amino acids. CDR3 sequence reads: CSVVNGYTF. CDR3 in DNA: TGCAGTGTAGTAAATGGCTACACCTTC.

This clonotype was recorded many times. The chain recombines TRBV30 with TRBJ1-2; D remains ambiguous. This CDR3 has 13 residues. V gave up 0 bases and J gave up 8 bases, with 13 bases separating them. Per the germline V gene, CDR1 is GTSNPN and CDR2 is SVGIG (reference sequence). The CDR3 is CAWSVIRVGGYTF. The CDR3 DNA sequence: TGTGCCTGGAGTGTAATCCGGGTCGGCGGCTACACCTTC.

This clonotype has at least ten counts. CDR3 DNA sequence: TGTGCCAGCAGGAAGCCTAAGCTGGGTGCCAAAAACATTCAGTACTTC. This codes for CASRKPKLGAKNIQYF. The chain uses TRBV6-2 or TRBV6-3 and TRBJ2-4, with D uncertain. This CDR3 has 16 amino acids. Germline V CDR1 and CDR2: MNHEY, SVGEGT. Trimming removed 6 bases from V and 1 base from J, with 16 bases in between.

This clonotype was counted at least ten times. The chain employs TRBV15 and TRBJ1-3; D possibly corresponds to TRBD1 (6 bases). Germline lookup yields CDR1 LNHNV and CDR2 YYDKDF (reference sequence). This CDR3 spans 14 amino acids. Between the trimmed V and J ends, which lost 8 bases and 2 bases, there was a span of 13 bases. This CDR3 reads CATDGTGTGNTIYF. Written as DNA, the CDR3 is TGTGCCACCGACGGAACAGGGACTGGAAACACCATATATTTT.

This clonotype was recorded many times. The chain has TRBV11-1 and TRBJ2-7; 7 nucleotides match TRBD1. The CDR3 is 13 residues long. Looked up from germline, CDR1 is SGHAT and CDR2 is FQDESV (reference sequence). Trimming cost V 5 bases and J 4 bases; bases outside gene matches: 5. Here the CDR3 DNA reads TGTGCCAGCAGCGATAACAGGGGATACGAGCAGTACTTC. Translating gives CASSDNRGYEQYF.

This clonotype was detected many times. The CDR3 DNA reads as TGTGCCCCCCATTTCCGGGGACCCACTGAAGCTTTCTTT. Translated: CAPHFRGPTEAFF. This chain connects TRBV28 to TRBJ1-1, with D perhaps matching TRBD1 (5 bases). This CDR3 spans 13 amino acids. The germline V gene encodes CDR1 MDHEN and CDR2 SYDVKM. V was shortened by 11 bases and J by 4 bases, with 17 bases between the two germline ends.

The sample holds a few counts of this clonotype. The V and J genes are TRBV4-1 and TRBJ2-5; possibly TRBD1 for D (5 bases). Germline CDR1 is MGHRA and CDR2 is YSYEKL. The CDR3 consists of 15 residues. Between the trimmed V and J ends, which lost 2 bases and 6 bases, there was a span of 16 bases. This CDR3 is CASSQLESGMKTQYF. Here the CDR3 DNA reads TGCGCCAGCAGCCAACTTGAATCAGGGATGAAGACCCAGTACTTC.

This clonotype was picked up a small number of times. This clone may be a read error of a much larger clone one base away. CDR3 sequence (DNA): TGTGCCACCAGTGATTTAGGACAAATGTACACCGGGGAGCTGTTTTTT. Translating gives CATSDLGQMYTGELFF. V is TRBV24-1 and J is TRBJ2-2; possible D gene TRBD1, 5 bases. Per the germline V gene, CDR1 is KGHDR and CDR2 is SFDVKD. The V end was cut by 1 base, the J end by 3 bases, with 11 bases between. The CDR3 spans 16 residues.

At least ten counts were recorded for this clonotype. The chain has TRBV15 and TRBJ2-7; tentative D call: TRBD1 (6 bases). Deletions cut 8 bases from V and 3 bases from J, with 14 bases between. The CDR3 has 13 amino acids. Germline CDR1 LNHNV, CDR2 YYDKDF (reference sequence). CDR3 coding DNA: TGTGCCACCCGGGACACTTCCGGCTACGAGCAGTACTTC. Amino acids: CATRDTSGYEQYF. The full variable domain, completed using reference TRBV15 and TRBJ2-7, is DAMVIQNPRYQVTQFGKPVTLSCSQTLNHNVMYWYQQKSSQAPKLLFHYYDKDFNNEADTPDNFQSRRPNTSFCFLDIRSPGLGDTAMYLCATRDTSGYEQYFGPGTRLTVT.

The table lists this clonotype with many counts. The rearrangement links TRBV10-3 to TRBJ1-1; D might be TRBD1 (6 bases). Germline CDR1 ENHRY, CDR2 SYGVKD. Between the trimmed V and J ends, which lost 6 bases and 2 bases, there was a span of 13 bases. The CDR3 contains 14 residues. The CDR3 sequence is CAISGNRVNTEAFF. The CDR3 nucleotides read TGTGCCATCAGCGGGAACAGGGTAAACACTGAAGCTTTCTTT.

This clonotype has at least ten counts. The chain's CDR3 is CASSFGQGDSNQPQHF. CDR3 in DNA: TGTGCCAGCAGTTTCGGACAGGGCGATAGCAATCAGCCCCAGCATTTT. V is TRBV13 and J is TRBJ1-5; TRBD1 aligns across 8 bases. Trimming at V came to 6 bases and at J to 0 bases, leaving 7 bases not matched to a gene. This CDR3 is 16 amino acids long. Germline V gives CDR1 PRHDT, CDR2 FYEKMQ (reference sequence).

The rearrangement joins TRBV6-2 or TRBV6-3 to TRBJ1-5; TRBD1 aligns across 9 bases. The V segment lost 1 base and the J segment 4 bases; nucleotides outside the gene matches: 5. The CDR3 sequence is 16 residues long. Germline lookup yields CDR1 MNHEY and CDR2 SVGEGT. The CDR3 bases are TGTGCCAGCAGTTACTGGGGACAGGGTAAGAATCAGCCCCAGCATTTT. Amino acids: CASSYWGQGKNQPQHF.

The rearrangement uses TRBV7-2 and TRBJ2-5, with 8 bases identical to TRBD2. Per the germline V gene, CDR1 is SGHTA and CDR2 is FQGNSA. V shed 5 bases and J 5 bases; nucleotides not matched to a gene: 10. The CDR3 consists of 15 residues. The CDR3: CASSHQRERIETQYF. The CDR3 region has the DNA TGTGCCAGCAGCCACCAGCGGGAGAGGATTGAGACCCAGTACTTC.

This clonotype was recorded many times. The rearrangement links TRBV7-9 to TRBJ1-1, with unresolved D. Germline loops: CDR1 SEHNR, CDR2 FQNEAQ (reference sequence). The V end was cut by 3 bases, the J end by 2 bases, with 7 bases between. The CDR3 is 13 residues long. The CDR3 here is CASSLSSNTEAFF. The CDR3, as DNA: TGTGCCAGCAGCTTGAGCAGTAACACTGAAGCTTTCTTT.

CDR3 loop: CASSRSGYTGELFF. In DNA form, the CDR3 reads TGTGCCAGCAGCCGCAGTGGTTACACCGGGGAGCTGTTTTTT. This chain joins TRBV12-3 or TRBV12-4 and TRBJ2-2; D gene unclear. Between the trimmed V and J ends, which lost 6 bases and 3 bases, there was a span of 11 bases. CDR3 length equals 14 residues.